The rows below give T cell receptor beta chains drawn from one sample of a study of long-term antiretroviral therapy in people with HIV. The method was immunoSEQ multiplex PCR; TCRdb's version includes in-frame clones alone and lacks a portion of them. In the table there are tens of thousands of clones, roughly 80% of which are singletons. The sample here was unsorted PBMCs, taken 0.2 years after starting antiretroviral therapy. Receptors were obtained from a woman aged 25 to 39 with HIV. CDR3s include the opening cysteine and the closing phenylalanine or tryptophan. D genes are given only for firm matches. Part of the rows lack a size; the others show once, few, many or a class for expanded clones.

clone size	V gene	D gene	J gene	CDR3 DNA	CDR3 protein
NA	TRBV12-5	NA	TRBJ1-1	TGTGCTAGTGGTTTGCCCCTAGCTCTGGGAGCTTTCTTT	CASGLPLALGAFF
few	TRBV4-1	TRBD2	TRBJ2-2	TGCGCCAGCAGCCTCTTCCAGTCTAGCGGTACCGGGGAGCTGTTTTTT	CASSLFQSSGTGELFF
NA	TRBV10-3	NA	TRBJ1-1	TGTGCCATCAGTGAGTCTTTGGATCATGAAGCTTTCTTT	CAISESLDHEAFF
NA	TRBV6-1	NA	TRBJ2-3	TGTGCCAGCAGCTTCAAAGCAGATACGCAGTATTTT	CASSFKADTQYF
NA	TRBV5-1	TRBD2	TRBJ2-5	TGCGCCAGCAGCTTGGCTCCTAGCGGGGGGTATAAAGAGACCCAGTACTTC	CASSLAPSGGYKETQYF
NA	TRBV5-1	NA	TRBJ2-3	TGCGCCAGCACTTCCCCCGGAGTCGCAGATACGCAGTATTTT	CASTSPGVADTQYF